This T cell receptor (beta chain) was sequenced in a study of monozygotic twins with inflammatory bowel disease. Findings of the study overall: Fewer shared clonotypes with others were found in IBD patients than in healthy twins, especially with disease activity.

CDR3 length: 15 amino acids. The germline CDR1 and CDR2 sequences are ENHRY and SYGVKD. As concerns this clonotype: Antigen: not known.

The UMIs contained a 6-nucleotide sample barcode. They were added by template switching during cDNA synthesis. TCRdb re-called the 5' RACE reads and gives one entry per CDR3 protein, without DNA. The sample features approximately 120,000 distinct CDR3 sequences, with roughly an eighth in its top ten. The origin of this receptor is a human donor with ulcerative colitis or Crohn's disease, or a healthy co-twin of an affected twin (not recorded which). Specimen: blood. The chain has TRBV10-3 and TRBJ2-7. Here the CDR3 reads CAITSDPDGMSEQYF.